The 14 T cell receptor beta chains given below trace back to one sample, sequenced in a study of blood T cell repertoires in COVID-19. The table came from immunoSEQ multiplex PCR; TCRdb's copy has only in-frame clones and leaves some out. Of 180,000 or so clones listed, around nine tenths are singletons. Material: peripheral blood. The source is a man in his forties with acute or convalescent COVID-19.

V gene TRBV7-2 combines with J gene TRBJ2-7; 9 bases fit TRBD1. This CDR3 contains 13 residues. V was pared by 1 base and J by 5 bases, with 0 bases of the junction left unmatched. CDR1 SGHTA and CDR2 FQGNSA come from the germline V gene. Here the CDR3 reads CASSLDRGHEQYF. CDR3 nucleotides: TGTGCCAGCAGCTTAGACAGGGGGCACGAGCAGTACTTC.

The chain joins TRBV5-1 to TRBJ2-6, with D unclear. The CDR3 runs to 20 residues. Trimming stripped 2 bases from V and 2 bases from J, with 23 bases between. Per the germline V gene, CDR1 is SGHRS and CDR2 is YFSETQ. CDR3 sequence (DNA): TGCGCCAGCAGCTTCCTCTCCACGGAACAGAGATATGCTGGGGCCAACGTCCTGACTTTC. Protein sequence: CASSFLSTEQRYAGANVLTF.

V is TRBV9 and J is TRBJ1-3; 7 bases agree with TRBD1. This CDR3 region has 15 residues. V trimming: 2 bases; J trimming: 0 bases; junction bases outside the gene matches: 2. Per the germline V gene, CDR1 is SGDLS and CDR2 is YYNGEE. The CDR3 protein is CASSVGQSSGNTIYF. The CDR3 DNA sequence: TGTGCCAGCAGCGTGGGACAGAGCTCTGGAAACACCATATATTTT.

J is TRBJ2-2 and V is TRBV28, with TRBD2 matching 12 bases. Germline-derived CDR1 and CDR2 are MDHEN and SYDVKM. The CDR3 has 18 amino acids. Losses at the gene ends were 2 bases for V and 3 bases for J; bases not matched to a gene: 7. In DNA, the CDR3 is TGTGCCAGCAGTTTAGTCCCTCGACTAGCGGGGGACACCGGGGAGCTGTTTTTT. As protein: CASSLVPRLAGDTGELFF. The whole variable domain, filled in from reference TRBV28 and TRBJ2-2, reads DVKVTQSSRYLVKRTGEKVFLECVQDMDHENMFWYRQDPGLGLRLIYFSYDVKMKEKGDIPEGYSVSREKKERFSLILESASTNQTSMYLCASSLVPRLAGDTGELFFGEGSRLTVL.

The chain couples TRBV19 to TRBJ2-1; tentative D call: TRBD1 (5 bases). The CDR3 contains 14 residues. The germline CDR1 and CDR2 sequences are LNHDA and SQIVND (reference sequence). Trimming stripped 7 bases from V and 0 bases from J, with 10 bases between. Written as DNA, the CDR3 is TGTGCCAGTAAACAGGACCTCTCCTACAATGAGCAGTTCTTC. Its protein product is CASKQDLSYNEQFF.

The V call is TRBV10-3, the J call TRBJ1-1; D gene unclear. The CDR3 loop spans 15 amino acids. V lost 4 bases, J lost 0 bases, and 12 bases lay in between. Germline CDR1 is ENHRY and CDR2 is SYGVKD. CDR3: CAISATANMNTEAFF. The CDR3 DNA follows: TGTGCCATCAGTGCAACAGCCAACATGAACACTGAAGCTTTCTTT.

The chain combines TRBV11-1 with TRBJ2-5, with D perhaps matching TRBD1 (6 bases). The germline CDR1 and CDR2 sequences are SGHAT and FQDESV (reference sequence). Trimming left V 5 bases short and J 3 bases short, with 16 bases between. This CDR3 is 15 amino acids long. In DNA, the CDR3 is TGTGCCAGCAGCCGAGGGGGTGCCATGAAAGAGACCCAGTACTTC. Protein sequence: CASSRGGAMKETQYF.

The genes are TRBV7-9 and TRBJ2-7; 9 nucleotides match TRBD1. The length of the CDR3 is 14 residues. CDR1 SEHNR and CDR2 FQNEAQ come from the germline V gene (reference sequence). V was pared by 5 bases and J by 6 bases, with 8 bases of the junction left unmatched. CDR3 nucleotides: TGTGCCAGCAGCCCGAGGGACAGGGCAGGCGAGCAGTACTTC. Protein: CASSPRDRAGEQYF.

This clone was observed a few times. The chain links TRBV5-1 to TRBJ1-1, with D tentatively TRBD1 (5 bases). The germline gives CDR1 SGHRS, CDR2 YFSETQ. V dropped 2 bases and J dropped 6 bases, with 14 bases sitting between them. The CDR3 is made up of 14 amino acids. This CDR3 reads CASSFIQWGAEAFF. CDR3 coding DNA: TGCGCCAGCAGCTTCATACAGTGGGGCGCTGAAGCTTTCTTT.

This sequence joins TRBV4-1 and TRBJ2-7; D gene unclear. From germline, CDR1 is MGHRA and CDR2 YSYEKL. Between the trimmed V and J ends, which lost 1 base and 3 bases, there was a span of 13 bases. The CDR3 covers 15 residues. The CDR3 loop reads CASSQGLFQDYEQYF. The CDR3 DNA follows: TGCGCCAGCAGCCAAGGACTTTTTCAAGACTACGAGCAGTACTTC.

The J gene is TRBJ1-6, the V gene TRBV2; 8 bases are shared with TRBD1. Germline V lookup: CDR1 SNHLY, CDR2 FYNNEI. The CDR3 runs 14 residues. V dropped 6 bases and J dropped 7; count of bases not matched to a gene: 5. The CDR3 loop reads CASSLDRVNSPLHF. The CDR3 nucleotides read TGTGCCAGCAGCCTGGACAGGGTAAATTCACCCCTCCACTTT.

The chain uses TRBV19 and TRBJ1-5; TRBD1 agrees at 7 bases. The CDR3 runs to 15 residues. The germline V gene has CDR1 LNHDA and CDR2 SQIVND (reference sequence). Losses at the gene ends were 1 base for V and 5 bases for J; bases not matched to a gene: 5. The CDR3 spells CASSIGQGVYQPQHF. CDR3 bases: TGTGCCAGTAGTATAGGGCAGGGGGTCTATCAGCCCCAGCATTTT.

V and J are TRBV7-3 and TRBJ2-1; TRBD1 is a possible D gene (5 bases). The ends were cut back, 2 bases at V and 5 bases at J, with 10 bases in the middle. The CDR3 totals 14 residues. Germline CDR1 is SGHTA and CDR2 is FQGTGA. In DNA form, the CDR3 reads TGTGCCAGCAGCTTACAGGGTTCCCACAATGAGCAGTTCTTC. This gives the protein CASSLQGSHNEQFF.

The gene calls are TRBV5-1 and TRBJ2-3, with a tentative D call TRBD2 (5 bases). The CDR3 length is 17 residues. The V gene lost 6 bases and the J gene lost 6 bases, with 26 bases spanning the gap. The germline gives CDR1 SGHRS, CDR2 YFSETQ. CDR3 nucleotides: TGCGCCAGCACAAAAAGTTCAATTGGGTTTAGCGCGGATACGCAGTATTTT. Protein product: CASTKSSIGFSADTQYF.